This TCR beta chain was profiled in a study of cytomegalovirus exposure and HLA in healthy donors. On the study more broadly: Tens of millions of unique TCRs from HLA-typed donors made up an early data release. General study results and limits: In an earlier analysis, about 90% or about 30%: the productive usage of most TCR beta V segments. Later analysis indicated greater clonal expansion among HLA-associated TCR beta chains than among equally common other chains.

Trimming removed 1 base at V and 5 bases at J, with 12 bases between. Germline lookup yields CDR1 LGHNA and CDR2 YNFKEQ. This CDR3 has 16 residues. PCR involved 60 Vbeta and 13 Jbeta primers. Libraries were prepared by immunoSEQ multiplex PCR; TCRdb keeps only in-frame clonotypes and omits some of them. The data hold approximately 40,000 clones, with around three fifths observed a single time. Comment on this clone: As yet, its antigen is unknown.

The chain couples TRBV4-2 to TRBJ1-6, with a weak D call TRBD1 (6 bases). The sample comprised PBMCs. This TCR came from a man in his fifties or sixties in good health and CMV-seropositive. In nucleotides, the CDR3 is TGTGCCAGCAGCCAAGTGTGGACAGAGAATAATTCACCCCTCCACTTT. Translated: CASSQVWTENNSPLHF.